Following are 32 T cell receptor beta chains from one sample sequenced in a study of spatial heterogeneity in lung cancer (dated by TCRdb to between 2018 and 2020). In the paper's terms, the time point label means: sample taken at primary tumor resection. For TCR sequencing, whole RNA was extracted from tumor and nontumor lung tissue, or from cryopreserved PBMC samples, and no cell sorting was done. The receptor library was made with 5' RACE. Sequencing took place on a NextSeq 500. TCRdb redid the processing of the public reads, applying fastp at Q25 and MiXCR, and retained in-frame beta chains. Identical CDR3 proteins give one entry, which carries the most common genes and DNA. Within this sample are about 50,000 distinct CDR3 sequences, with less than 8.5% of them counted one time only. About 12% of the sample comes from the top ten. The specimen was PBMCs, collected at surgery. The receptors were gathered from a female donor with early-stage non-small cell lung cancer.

In DNA, the CDR3 is TGTGCCAGCAGCCTGGACGGGAACACCGGGGAGCTGTTTTTT. Translating it yields CASSLDGNTGELFF. The chain couples TRBV6-5 to TRBJ2-2, with D unresolved. Trimming took 6 bases from V and 1 from J, leaving 9 bases between them. CDR1 MNHEY and CDR2 SVGAGI come from the germline V gene. This CDR3 contains 14 residues.

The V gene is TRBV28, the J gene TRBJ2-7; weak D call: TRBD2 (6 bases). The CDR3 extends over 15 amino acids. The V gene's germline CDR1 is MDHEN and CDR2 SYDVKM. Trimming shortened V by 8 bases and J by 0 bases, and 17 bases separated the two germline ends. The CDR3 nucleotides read TGTGCCAGCTTTGGAGTACACGGGAGCTCCTACGAGCAGTACTTC. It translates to CASFGVHGSSYEQYF.

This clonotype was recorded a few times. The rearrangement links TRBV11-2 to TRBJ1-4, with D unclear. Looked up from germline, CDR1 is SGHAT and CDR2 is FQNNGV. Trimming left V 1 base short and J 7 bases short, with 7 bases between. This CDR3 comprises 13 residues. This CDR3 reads CASSLGLTEKLFF. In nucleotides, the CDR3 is TGTGCCAGCAGCTTAGGTTTGACTGAAAAACTGTTTTTT.

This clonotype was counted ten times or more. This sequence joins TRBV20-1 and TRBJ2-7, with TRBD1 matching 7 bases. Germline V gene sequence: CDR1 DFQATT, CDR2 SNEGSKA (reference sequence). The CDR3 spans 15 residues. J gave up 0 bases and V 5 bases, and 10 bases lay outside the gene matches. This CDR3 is CSAQDRAHNSYEQYF. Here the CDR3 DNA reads TGCAGTGCTCAAGACAGGGCCCACAACTCCTACGAGCAGTACTTC.

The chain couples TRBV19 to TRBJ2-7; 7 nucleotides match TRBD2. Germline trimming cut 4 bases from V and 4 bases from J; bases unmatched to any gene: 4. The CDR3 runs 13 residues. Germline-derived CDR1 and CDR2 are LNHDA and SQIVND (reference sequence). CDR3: CASSNPGGYEQYF. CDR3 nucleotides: TGTGCCAGTAGTAACCCCGGGGGGTACGAGCAGTACTTC.

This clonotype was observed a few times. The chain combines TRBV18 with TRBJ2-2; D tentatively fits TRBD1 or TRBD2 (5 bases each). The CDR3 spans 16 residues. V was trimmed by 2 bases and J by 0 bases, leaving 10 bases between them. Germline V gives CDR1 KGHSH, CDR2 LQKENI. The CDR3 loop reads CASSPLRGSNTGELFF. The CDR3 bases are TGTGCCAGCTCACCATTACGGGGCTCGAACACCGGGGAGCTGTTTTTT.

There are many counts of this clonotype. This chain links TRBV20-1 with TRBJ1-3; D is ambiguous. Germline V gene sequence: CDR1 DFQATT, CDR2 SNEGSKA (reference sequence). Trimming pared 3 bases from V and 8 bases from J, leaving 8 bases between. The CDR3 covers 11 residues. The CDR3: CSARNLDTIYF. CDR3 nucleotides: TGCAGTGCTAGGAATTTGGACACCATATATTTT.

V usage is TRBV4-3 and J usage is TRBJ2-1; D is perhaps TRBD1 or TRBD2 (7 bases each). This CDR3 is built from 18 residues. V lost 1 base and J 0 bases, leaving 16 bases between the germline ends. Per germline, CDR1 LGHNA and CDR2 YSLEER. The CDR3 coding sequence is TGCGCCAGCAGCCAAGCTCCAGCGGGACAGCTCTCCTACAATGAGCAGTTCTTC. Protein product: CASSQAPAGQLSYNEQFF.

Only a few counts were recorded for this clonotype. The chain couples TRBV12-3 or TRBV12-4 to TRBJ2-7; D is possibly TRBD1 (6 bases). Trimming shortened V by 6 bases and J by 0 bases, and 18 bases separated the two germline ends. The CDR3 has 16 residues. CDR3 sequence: CASSPNLRGGSYEQYF. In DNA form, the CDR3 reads TGTGCCAGCAGCCCCAATCTACGAGGGGGCTCCTACGAGCAGTACTTC.

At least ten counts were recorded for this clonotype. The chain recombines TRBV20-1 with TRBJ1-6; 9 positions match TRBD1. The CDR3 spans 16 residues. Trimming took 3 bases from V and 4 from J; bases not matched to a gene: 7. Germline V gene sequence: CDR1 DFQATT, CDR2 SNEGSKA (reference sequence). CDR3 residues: CSARRDRALYNSPLHF. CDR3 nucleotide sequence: TGCAGTGCTAGGCGGGACAGGGCACTTTATAATTCACCCCTCCACTTT.

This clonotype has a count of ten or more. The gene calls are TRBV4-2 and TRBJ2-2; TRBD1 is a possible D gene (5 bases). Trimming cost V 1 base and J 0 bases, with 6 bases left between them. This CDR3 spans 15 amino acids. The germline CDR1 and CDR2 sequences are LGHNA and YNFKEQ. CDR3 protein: CASSQAGSNTGELFF. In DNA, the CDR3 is TGTGCCAGCAGCCAAGCAGGGTCGAACACCGGGGAGCTGTTTTTT.

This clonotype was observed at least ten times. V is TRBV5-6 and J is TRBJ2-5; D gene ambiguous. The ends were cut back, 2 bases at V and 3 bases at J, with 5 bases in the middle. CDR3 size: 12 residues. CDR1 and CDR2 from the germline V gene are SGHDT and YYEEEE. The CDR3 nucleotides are TGTGCCAGCAGCTTATGGGAAGAGACCCAGTACTTC. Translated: CASSLWEETQYF.

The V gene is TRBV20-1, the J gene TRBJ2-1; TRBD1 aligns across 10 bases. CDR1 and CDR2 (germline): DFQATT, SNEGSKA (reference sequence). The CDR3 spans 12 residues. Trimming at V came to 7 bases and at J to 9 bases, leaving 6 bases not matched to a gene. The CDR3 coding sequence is TGCAGTGTGGACAGGGGGGCTGGTGAGCAGTTCTTC. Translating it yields CSVDRGAGEQFF.

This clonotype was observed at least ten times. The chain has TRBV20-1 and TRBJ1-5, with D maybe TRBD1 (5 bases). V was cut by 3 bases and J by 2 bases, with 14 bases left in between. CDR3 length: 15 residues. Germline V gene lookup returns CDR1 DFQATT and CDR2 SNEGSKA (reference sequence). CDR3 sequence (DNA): TGCAGTGCTAGGAGGGGATCTGGGGGCAATCAGCCCCAGCATTTT. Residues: CSARRGSGGNQPQHF.

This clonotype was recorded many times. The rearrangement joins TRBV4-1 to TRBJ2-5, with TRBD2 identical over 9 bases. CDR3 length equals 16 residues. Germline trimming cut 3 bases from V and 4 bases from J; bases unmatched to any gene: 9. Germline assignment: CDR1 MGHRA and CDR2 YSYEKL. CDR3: CASSHNSGGGGETQYF. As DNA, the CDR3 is TGCGCCAGCAGCCACAATAGCGGGGGTGGAGGAGAGACCCAGTACTTC.

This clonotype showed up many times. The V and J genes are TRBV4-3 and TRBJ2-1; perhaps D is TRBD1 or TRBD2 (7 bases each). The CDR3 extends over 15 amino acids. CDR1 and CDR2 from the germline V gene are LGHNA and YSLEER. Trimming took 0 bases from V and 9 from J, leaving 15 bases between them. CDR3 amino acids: CASSQDPQGEGEQFF. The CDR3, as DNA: TGCGCCAGCAGCCAAGACCCCCAGGGGGAGGGTGAGCAGTTCTTC.

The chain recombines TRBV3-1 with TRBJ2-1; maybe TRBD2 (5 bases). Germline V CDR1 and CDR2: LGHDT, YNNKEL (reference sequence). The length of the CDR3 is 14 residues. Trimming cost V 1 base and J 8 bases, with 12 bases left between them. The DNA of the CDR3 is TGTGCCAGCAGCCAAGGCCCCACTAGTGATGAGCAGTTCTTC. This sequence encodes CASSQGPTSDEQFF.

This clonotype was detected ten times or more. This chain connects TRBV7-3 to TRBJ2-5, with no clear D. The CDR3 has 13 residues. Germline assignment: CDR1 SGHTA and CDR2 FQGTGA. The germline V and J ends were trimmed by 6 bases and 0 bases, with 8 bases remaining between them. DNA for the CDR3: TGTGCCAGCAGTACGATGTACCAAGAGACCCAGTACTTC. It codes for CASSTMYQETQYF.

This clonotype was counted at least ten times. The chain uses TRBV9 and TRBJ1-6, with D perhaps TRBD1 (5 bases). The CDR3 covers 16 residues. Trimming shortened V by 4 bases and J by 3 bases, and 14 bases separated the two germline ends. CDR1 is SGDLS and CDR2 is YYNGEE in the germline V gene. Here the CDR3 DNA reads TGTGCCAGCAGCCTGGAGGGGACGGGCTATAATTCACCCCTCCACTTT. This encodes CASSLEGTGYNSPLHF. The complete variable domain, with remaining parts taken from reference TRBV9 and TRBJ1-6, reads DSGVTQTPKHLITATGQRVTLRCSPRSGDLSVYWYQQSLDQGLQFLIQYYNGEERAKGNILERFSAQQFPDLHSELNLSSLELGDSALYFCASSLEGTGYNSPLHFGNGTRLTVT.

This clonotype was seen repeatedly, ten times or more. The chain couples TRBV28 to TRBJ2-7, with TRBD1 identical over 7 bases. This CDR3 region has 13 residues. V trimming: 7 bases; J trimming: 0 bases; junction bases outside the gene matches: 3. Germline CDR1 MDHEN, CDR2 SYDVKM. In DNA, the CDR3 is TGTGCCAGCAAGCAGGGGGACTCCTACGAGCAGTACTTC. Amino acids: CASKQGDSYEQYF.

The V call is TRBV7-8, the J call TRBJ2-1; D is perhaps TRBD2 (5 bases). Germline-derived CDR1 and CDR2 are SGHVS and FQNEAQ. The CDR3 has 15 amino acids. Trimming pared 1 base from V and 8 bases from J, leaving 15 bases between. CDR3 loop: CASSLEARVMDEQFF. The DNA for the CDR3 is TGTGCCAGCAGCTTAGAGGCGAGGGTTATGGATGAGCAGTTCTTC.

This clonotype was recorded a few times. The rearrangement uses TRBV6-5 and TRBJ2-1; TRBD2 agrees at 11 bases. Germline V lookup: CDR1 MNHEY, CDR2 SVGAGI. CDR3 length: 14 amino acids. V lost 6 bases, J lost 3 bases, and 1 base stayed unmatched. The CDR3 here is CASSGLAGYNEQFF. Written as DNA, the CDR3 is TGTGCCAGCAGCGGACTAGCGGGCTACAATGAGCAGTTCTTC.

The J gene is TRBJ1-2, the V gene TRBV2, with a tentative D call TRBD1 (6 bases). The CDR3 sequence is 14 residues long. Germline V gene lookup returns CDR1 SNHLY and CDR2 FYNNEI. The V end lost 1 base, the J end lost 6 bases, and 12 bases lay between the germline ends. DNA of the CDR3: TGTGCCAGCAGTGAAGGAGGGGGGCGGCATGGCTACACCTTC. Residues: CASSEGGGRHGYTF.

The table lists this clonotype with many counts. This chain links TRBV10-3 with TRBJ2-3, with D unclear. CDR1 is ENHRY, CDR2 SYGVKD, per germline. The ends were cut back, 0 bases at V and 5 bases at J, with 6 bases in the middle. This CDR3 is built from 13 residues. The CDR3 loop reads CAISESEKDTQYF. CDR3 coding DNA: TGTGCCATCAGTGAGTCGGAAAAAGATACGCAGTATTTT.

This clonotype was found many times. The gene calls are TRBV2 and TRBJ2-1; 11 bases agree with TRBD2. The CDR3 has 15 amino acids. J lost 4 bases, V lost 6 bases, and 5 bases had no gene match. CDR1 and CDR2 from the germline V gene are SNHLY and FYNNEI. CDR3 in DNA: TGTGCCAGCAGAGCCGGGACTAGCGGATACAATGAGCAGTTCTTC. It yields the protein CASRAGTSGYNEQFF.

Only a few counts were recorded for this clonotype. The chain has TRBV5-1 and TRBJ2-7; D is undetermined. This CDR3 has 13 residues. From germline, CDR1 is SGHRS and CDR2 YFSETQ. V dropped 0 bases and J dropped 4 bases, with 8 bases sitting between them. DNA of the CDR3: TGCGCCAGCAGCTTGGGAAGTTCATACGAGCAGTACTTC. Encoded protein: CASSLGSSYEQYF.

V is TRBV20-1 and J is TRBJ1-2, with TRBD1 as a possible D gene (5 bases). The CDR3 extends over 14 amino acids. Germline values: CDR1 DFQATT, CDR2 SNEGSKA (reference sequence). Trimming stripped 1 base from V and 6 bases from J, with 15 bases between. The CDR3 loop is CSARVGGKVDGYTF. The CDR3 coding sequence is TGCAGTGCTAGAGTCGGGGGTAAGGTAGATGGCTACACCTTC.

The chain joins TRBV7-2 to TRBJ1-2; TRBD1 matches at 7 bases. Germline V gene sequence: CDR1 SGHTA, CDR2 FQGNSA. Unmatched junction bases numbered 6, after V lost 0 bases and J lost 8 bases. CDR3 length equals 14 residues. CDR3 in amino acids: CASSLAWTGGGYTF. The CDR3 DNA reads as TGTGCCAGCAGCTTAGCCTGGACAGGAGGAGGCTACACCTTC.

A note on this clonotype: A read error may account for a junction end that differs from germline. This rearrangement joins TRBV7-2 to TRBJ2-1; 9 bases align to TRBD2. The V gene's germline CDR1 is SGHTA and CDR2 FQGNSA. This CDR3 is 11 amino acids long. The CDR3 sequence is CASSTGAGTSW. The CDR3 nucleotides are TGTGCCAGCAGCACGGGGGCCGGGACTAGCTGG. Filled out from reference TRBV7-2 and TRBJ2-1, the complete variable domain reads GAGVSQSPSNKVTEKGKDVELRCDPISGHTALYWYRQSLGQGLEFLIYFQGNSAPDKSGLPSDRFSAERTGGSVSTLTIQRTQQEDSAVYLCASSTGAGTSWGPGTRLTVL.

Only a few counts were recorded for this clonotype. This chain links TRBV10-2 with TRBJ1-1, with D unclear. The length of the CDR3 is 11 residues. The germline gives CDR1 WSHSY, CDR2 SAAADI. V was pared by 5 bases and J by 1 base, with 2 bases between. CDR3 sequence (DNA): TGCGCCAGCAGTCCGAACACTGAAGCTTTCTTT. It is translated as CASSPNTEAFF.

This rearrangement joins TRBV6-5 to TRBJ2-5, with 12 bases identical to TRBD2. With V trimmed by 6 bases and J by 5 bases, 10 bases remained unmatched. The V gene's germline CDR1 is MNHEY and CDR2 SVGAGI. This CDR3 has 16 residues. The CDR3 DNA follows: TGTGCCAGCAGCCCTACTAGCGGGGGGAGGTTTGAGACCCAGTACTTC. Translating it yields CASSPTSGGRFETQYF.

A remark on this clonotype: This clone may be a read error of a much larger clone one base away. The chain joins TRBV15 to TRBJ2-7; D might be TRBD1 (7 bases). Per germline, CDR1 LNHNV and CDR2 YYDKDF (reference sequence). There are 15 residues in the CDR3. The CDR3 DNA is TGTGACACCAGCAGAGATGGAGGGGGCTGGAACGAGCAGTACTTC. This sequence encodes CDTSRDGGGWNEQYF.